These 2 T cell receptor beta chains came from one sample sequenced in a study of cytomegalovirus exposure and HLA in healthy donors. Both 60 Vbeta primers and 13 Jbeta primers went into the PCR. The protocol was immunoSEQ multiplex PCR, while the TCRdb copy is restricted to in-frame clones and leaves out a portion. This table has some 170,000 clones, roughly 76% appearing once. What was sequenced was PBMCs. Source of these receptors: a woman between 45 and 65 years old in good health and CMV-seronegative.

The V gene is TRBV18, the J gene TRBJ1-3; D gene uncertain. This CDR3 region has 12 residues. The germline V and J ends were trimmed by 6 bases and 8 bases, with 11 bases remaining between them. CDR1 and CDR2 from the germline V gene are KGHSH and LQKENI. Written as DNA, the CDR3 is TGTGCCAGCTCCTCAGCCGAGGACACCATATATTTT. It is translated as CASSSAEDTIYF.

For the CDR3, the DNA is TGTGCCAGCCGGGACAGGGAAACAACCCAGCCCCAGCATTTT. This gives the protein CASRDRETTQPQHF. The chain couples TRBV28 to TRBJ1-5; 9 positions agree with TRBD1. Per the germline V gene, CDR1 is MDHEN and CDR2 is SYDVKM. This CDR3 comprises 14 residues. V was pared by 8 bases and J by 7 bases, with 9 bases of the junction left unmatched.